This T cell receptor (beta chain) stems from a study of blood T cell repertoires in COVID-19. Study-wide context: Material from acute and convalescent COVID-19 was sourced from the United States, Italy and Spain. T cells, B-cell-depleted T cells, or PBMCs supplied cDNA or gDNA.

A Seattle source enrolled patients during active infection and followed them longitudinally. V lost 3 bases to trimming and J lost 3 bases, with 12 bases between them. Germline V gene lookup returns CDR1 MNHNS and CDR2 SASEGT. This CDR3 comprises 15 residues. As processed by the authors: Amplification with reference gene primers provided the estimates of nucleated cell counts. Only in-frame clones appear in the TCRdb table, and some are missing; sequencing was by immunoSEQ multiplex PCR. Clonal size and the V and J genes are those of that table, whereas D and trimming came from the DNA. Of about 480,000 clones in the sample, about nine tenths are singletons; the top ten hold over 9.5%.

Sequenced material: peripheral blood. The chain carries TRBV6-1 and TRBJ1-5; unclear D gene. This clonotype originated in a woman aged 45-65 years with COVID-19, enrolled during active disease. Here the CDR3 DNA reads TGTGCCAGCAGTGAGTGGAACGGGGTCAATCAGCCCCAGCATTTT. Its translation: CASSEWNGVNQPQHF.